These T cell receptor beta chains were read from a single sample in a study of shared T cell receptors in the human thymus. Libraries were prepared by immunoSEQ multiplex PCR; TCRdb keeps only in-frame clonotypes and omits some of them. The sample comprises more than 550,000 clones, roughly 88% of which are singletons, and roughly 0.01% rests with the top ten. This sample also belongs to another study, concerning human thymus T cells.

Sequenced sample: thymocytes. The source of these receptors is a girl less than two years old with a congenital heart defect. Both conserved end residues are part of each CDR3.

v_gene	j_gene	CDR3aa
TRBV4-3	TRBJ1-3	CASSQIQGYGGNTIYF
TRBV18	TRBJ2-6	CASSPDRGGGGANVLTF
TRBV7-6	TRBJ2-1	CASSSRAAGTGFHEQFF
TRBV11-2	TRBJ1-5	CASSPGDRGHFNQPQHF
TRBV5-1	TRBJ1-2	CASSLTPRTDGTIPRNGYTF
TRBV27	TRBJ2-7	CASGRGYEQYF
TRBV19	TRBJ2-7	CASSMGLAKFYEQYF
TRBV5-6	TRBJ2-7	CASSLGGGPNEQYF
TRBV5-6	TRBJ2-3	CASSLSGGITDTQYF
TRBV29-1	TRBJ1-2	CSVRVTRYGYTF
TRBV11-2	TRBJ1-6	CASSFTENSPLHF
TRBV12-5	TRBJ2-7	CARDRDYSCEQYF
TRBV28	TRBJ1-2	CASSFFSGAPAGGNYGYTF
TRBV5-5	TRBJ1-4	CASSPRHDLGKLFF
TRBV6-1	TRBJ1-1	CASSEPVDRMNTEAFF
TRBV29-1	TRBJ2-5	CSVPASGGDVSGETQYF
TRBV5-6	TRBJ2-5	CASSWRTGRTQYF
TRBV7-2	TRBJ2-3	CASSLSPRFSDTQYF
TRBV28	TRBJ2-7	CASSFLIQVNPEQYF
TRBV5-1	TRBJ2-7	CASSWTGGWTYEQYF
TRBV2	TRBJ1-5	CASSDFRNQPQHF
TRBV29-1	TRBJ1-2	CSVGRTVTNYGYTF
TRBV5-4	TRBJ2-1	CASSLLDNEQFF
TRBV6-6	TRBJ1-1	CASSYFLRSRNTEAFF
TRBV14	TRBJ1-1	CASSPRRTGFYTEAFF
TRBV2	TRBJ1-1	CASRLTGWNRNTEAFF
TRBV5-1	TRBJ2-1	CASRLAGGNEQFF
TRBV19	TRBJ1-1	CASSMFRNTEAFF
TRBV4-3	TRBJ1-2	CASSQERRGLYGYTF